This T cell receptor beta chain was captured in a study of regulatory T cells in long-lasting Graves disease. This clonotype showed up just a few times. CDR1 is MDHEN and CDR2 is SYDVKM in the germline V gene. Trimming removed 5 bases from V and 1 base from J, with 19 bases in between. The CDR3 contains 17 residues. Described time point: persistent/refractory GD, antithyroid drugs over 5 years with positive TRAb. The TCR library used RNA extracted from PBMCs. HTBI primers from iRepertoire and Arm-PCR of CDR3 regions yielded the TCR beta libraries. Using its own MiXCR run on the multiplex PCR reads, TCRdb lists one record per CDR3 protein. The sample lists 400,000 to 500,000 distinct CDR3 sequences; roughly 20% were seen once.

Sequenced material: peripheral blood mononuclear cells (PBMCs), taken when the disease was refractory, from a patient treated with antithyroid drugs. The chain has TRBV28 and TRBJ2-3; weak D call: TRBD1 (6 bases). The sequence derives from a female donor with Graves disease. The CDR3 coding sequence is TGTGCCAGCAGTCGATCCCTCACAGGGTTAGGCACAGATACGCAGTATTTT. It codes for CASSRSLTGLGTDTQYF.